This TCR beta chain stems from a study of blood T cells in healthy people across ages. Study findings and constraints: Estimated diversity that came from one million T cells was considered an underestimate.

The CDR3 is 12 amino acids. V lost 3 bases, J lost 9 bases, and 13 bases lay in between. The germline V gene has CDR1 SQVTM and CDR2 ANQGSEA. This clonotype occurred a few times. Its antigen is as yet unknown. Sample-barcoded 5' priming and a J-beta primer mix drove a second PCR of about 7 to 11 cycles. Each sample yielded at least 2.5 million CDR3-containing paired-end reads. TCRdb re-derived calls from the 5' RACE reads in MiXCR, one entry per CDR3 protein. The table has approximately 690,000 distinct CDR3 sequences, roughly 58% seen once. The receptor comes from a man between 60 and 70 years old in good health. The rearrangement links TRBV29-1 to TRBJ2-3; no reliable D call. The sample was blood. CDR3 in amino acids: CSVEQFEVTQYF. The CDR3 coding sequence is TGCAGCGTTGAGCAGTTTGAGGTAACGCAGTATTTT.